This T cell receptor beta chain comes out of a study of T cells in tumors after PD-1 blockade. Unmatched junction bases numbered 10, after V lost 6 bases and J lost 7 bases. CDR1 and CDR2 (germline): SGHVS, FQNEAQ. The CDR3 covers 16 residues. General study findings and limits: Blood contained about 43% of the tumor's TCR clonotypes.

Here immunoSEQ multiplex PCR was the method, and the copy in TCRdb shows in-frame clones only, minus some. The sample holds approximately 59,000 clones, around four fifths seen once. On this clone: Its matching antigen is unknown.

This chain links TRBV7-8 with TRBJ1-5; the match to TRBD1 covers 12 bases. This TCR was recovered from a human donor with basal cell carcinoma. The source was PBMCs, collected before anti-PD-1 treatment. The CDR3 loop is CASSTGTGGADQPQHF. The CDR3 bases are TGTGCCAGCAGTACCGGGACAGGGGGCGCCGACCAGCCCCAGCATTTT.